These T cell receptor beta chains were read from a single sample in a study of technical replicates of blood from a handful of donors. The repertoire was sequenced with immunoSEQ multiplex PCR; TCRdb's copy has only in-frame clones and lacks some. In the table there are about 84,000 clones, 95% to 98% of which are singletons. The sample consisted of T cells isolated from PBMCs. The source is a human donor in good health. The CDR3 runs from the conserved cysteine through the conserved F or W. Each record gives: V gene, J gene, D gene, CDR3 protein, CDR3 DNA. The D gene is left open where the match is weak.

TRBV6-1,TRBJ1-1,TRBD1,CASRNTGVVGTEAFF,TGTGCCAGCAGGAATACAGGGGTTGTAGGCACTGAAGCTTTCTTT
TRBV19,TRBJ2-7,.,CASSFTGPLSYEQYF,TGTGCCAGTTCTTTCACAGGGCCGCTCTCCTACGAGCAGTACTTC
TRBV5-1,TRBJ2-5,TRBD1,CASSLGKGAETQYF,TGCGCCAGCAGCTTGGGTAAGGGGGCAGAGACCCAGTACTTC
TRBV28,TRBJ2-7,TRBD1,CASSRPGQSYEQYF,TGTGCCAGCAGCCGACCGGGACAGTCCTACGAGCAGTACTTC
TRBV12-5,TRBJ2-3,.,CASGLAQRGGRTDTQYF,TGTGCTAGTGGTTTGGCCCAGCGTGGAGGTCGCACAGATACGCAGTATTTT
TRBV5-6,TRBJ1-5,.,CASSLALEGNQPQHF,TGTGCCAGCAGCTTGGCATTAGAGGGCAATCAGCCCCAGCATTTT
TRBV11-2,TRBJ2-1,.,CASRNRPGLATHNEQFF,TGTGCCAGCAGGAACCGACCGGGACTCGCAACCCACAATGAGCAGTTCTTC
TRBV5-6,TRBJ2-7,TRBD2,CASSPTTSGNYEQYF,TGTGCCAGCAGCCCTACCACTAGCGGGAACTACGAGCAGTACTTC
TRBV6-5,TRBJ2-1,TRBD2,CASSYSMRLAGDEQFF,TGTGCCAGCAGTTACTCGATGAGACTAGCGGGTGATGAGCAGTTCTTC
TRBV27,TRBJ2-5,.,CASSLSYRAETQYF,TGTGCCAGCAGTTTATCGTACAGGGCAGAGACCCAGTACTTC
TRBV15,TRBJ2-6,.,CATSRDFQGTSGANVLTF,TGTGCCACCAGCAGAGATTTCCAGGGGACATCTGGGGCCAACGTCCTGACTTTC
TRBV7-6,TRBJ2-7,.,CASSQGSSYEQYF,TGTGCCAGCAGCCAGGGGTCCTCCTACGAGCAGTACTTC
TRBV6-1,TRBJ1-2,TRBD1,CASSEKGTDYGYTF,TGTGCCAGCAGTGAAAAGGGGACAGACTATGGCTACACCTTC
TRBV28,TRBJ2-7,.,CASSLMGVRTTGTYEQYF,TGTGCCAGCAGTTTGATGGGGGTGAGGACGACAGGAACCTACGAGCAGTACTTC
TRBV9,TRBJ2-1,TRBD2,CASSVEPGGARDEQFF,TGTGCCAGCAGCGTAGAACCCGGGGGGGCAAGGGATGAGCAGTTCTTC
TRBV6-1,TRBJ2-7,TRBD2,CASSERLAGGNSYEQYF,TGTGCCAGCAGTGAAAGACTAGCGGGAGGCAACTCCTACGAGCAGTACTTC
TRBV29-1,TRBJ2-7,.,CSVSAGLYSANSYEQYF,TGCAGCGTTTCCGCCGGTCTCTATAGCGCTAACTCCTACGAGCAGTACTTC
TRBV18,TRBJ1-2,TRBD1,CASSPGQEIYGYTF,TGTGCCAGCTCACCTGGACAGGAAATCTATGGCTACACCTTC
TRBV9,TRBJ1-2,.,CASSPRGGYMGGYTF,TGTGCCAGCAGCCCCCGGGGAGGGTACATGGGAGGCTACACCTTC
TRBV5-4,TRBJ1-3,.,CASSLPSSGNTIYF,TGTGCCAGCAGCTTACCGAGCTCTGGAAACACCATATATTTT
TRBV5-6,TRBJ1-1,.,CASRDITRQEAFF,TGTGCCAGCAGAGATATAACCAGACAGGAAGCTTTCTTT
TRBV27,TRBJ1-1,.,CASSLIMNTEAFF,TGTGCCAGCAGTTTAATCATGAACACTGAAGCTTTCTTT
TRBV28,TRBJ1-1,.,CASGQIFNTEAFF,TGTGCCAGCGGACAGATTTTCAACACTGAAGCTTTCTTT
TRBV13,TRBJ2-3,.,CASSSPTRTDTQYF,TGTGCCAGCAGCTCGCCTACCCGGACAGATACGCAGTATTTT
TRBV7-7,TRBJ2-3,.,CASSLQDLDTQYF,TGTGCTAGCAGCCTCCAGGATTTGGATACGCAGTATTTT
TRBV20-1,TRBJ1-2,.,CSAPSDGYTF,TGCAGTGCCCCATCGGATGGCTACACCTTC
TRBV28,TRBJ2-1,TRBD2,CASSLWPKVAGGGNEQFF,TGTGCCAGCAGTTTATGGCCCAAGGTAGCGGGAGGGGGGAATGAGCAGTTCTTC